The 20 T cell receptor beta chains listed next were all sequenced from one sample in a study of PD-1 blockade in classical Hodgkin lymphoma. This table comes from immunoSEQ multiplex PCR, and its TCRdb copy is limited to in-frame clones, with some not included. In the table there are just over 60,000 clones, 88% of which are singletons. Every patient experienced relapse after autologous stem cell transplantation, and brentuximab vedotin exposure varied. The sequencing used peripheral blood mononuclear cells (PBMCs), collected at baseline. Source of these receptors: a human donor with classical Hodgkin lymphoma.

The chain combines TRBV28 with TRBJ1-5; the D is unclear. Per the germline V gene, CDR1 is MDHEN and CDR2 is SYDVKM. The CDR3 covers 14 residues. Trimming stripped 7 bases from V and 2 bases from J, with 12 bases between. The CDR3 DNA is TGTGCCAGCACCCCCACCAATCGCAATCAGCCCCAGCATTTT. This sequence encodes CASTPTNRNQPQHF.

This rearrangement joins TRBV7-2 to TRBJ2-7, with D uncertain. Germline CDR1 SGHTA, CDR2 FQGNSA. This CDR3 is 11 amino acids long. V was shortened by 6 bases and J by 4 bases, with 7 bases between the two germline ends. The CDR3 loop is CASSQVYEQYF. The DNA for the CDR3 is TGTGCCAGCAGTCAAGTGTACGAGCAGTACTTC.

This chain links TRBV4-2 with TRBJ2-2; 9 bases map to TRBD1. V dropped 4 bases and J dropped 4; count of bases not matched to a gene: 4. This CDR3 has 15 amino acids. Per the germline V gene, CDR1 is LGHNA and CDR2 is YNFKEQ. The CDR3 is CASSRGQGSTGELFF. The CDR3 DNA follows: TGTGCCAGCAGCCGTGGACAGGGGAGCACCGGGGAGCTGTTTTTT.

The chain uses TRBV29-1 and TRBJ2-1; D might be TRBD2 (5 bases). The CDR3 is 13 amino acids. Germline lookup yields CDR1 SQVTM and CDR2 ANQGSEA. Trimming left V 2 bases short and J 4 bases short, with 9 bases between. CDR3: CSVESRTYNEQFF. CDR3 DNA: TGCAGCGTTGAAAGCAGGACTTACAATGAGCAGTTCTTC.

The chain employs TRBV7-8 and TRBJ1-4; D might be TRBD1 (6 bases). Germline V CDR1 and CDR2: SGHVS, FQNEAQ. The CDR3 sequence is 17 residues long. V was clipped by 1 base and J by 6 bases, with 18 bases between them. The CDR3 DNA is TGTGCCAGCAGCTTAGGGCTAGGACAGCGAATTTATGAAAAACTGTTTTTT. Protein product: CASSLGLGQRIYEKLFF.

The V and J genes are TRBV10-1 and TRBJ1-5; D is unresolved. In germline, CDR1 is WNHNN, CDR2 SYGVQD (reference sequence). V was pared by 0 bases and J by 0 bases, with 6 bases between. The CDR3 has 15 amino acids. The CDR3 DNA follows: TGCGCCAGCAGTGAGTCTAGGAATAGCAATCAGCCCCAGCATTTT. The encoded protein is CASSESRNSNQPQHF.

The chain joins TRBV4-3 to TRBJ1-2; D unclear. CDR1 and CDR2 (germline): LGHNA, YSLEER. V lost 4 bases to trimming and J lost 2 bases, with 14 bases between them. CDR3 length: 15 amino acids. CDR3 coding DNA: TGCGCCAGCAGCCCCAAGATCCGAACGAACTATGGCTACACCTTC. Residues: CASSPKIRTNYGYTF.

This chain uses TRBV5-1 with TRBJ2-6; D not certain. This CDR3 region has 15 residues. V dropped 0 bases and J dropped 2 bases, with 6 bases sitting between them. Germline values: CDR1 SGHRS, CDR2 YFSETQ. The CDR3 nucleotides read TGCGCCAGCAGCTTGGTTTTCGCTGGGGCCAACGTCCTGACTTTC. Encoded protein: CASSLVFAGANVLTF.

This sequence joins TRBV5-6 and TRBJ2-2; D not resolved. The CDR3 runs to 14 residues. The germline V gene encodes CDR1 SGHDT and CDR2 YYEEEE. Trimming cost V 1 base and J 5 bases, with 9 bases left between them. CDR3: CASSLSVRTGELFF. The CDR3 DNA reads TGTGCCAGCAGCTTGTCGGTGAGGACCGGGGAGCTGTTTTTT.

The chain combines TRBV12-5 with TRBJ2-3, with 10 nucleotides matching TRBD1. The germline V gene has CDR1 LGHNT and CDR2 FRNRAP. The CDR3 covers 16 residues. After removal of 5 bases from V and 3 bases from J, the junction contained 8 bases not matched to a gene. CDR3 protein: CASGPGDRGWTDTQYF. CDR3 DNA sequence: TGTGCTAGTGGTCCGGGGGACAGGGGCTGGACAGATACGCAGTATTTT.

This chain joins TRBV10-1 and TRBJ2-2; D gene ambiguous. CDR1 is WNHNN and CDR2 is SYGVQD in the germline V gene (reference sequence). CDR3 length equals 15 residues. With 2 bases removed from V and 6 bases from J, the gap between germline ends came to 13 bases. CDR3 residues: CASSERVVTPGELFF. CDR3 in DNA: TGCGCCAGCAGTGAGAGGGTAGTTACCCCCGGGGAGCTGTTTTTT.

CDR3 coding DNA: TGCGCCAGCAGTGGTGACTATGGCTACACCTTC. Translating gives CASSGDYGYTF. V gene TRBV10-1 combines with J gene TRBJ1-2; D is undetermined. From germline, CDR1 is WNHNN and CDR2 SYGVQD (reference sequence). V lost 4 bases and J 3 bases, leaving 3 bases between the germline ends. The CDR3 length is 11 residues.

J is TRBJ1-5 and V is TRBV7-2; tentatively, D is TRBD1 (6 bases). V shed 8 bases and J shed 7 bases, with 21 bases lying between them. CDR1 is SGHTA and CDR2 is FQGNSA in the germline V gene. The CDR3 is made up of 15 amino acids. The CDR3 loop is CASVLVVGAAQPQHF. CDR3 nucleotides: TGTGCCAGCGTCCTTGTAGTGGGGGCAGCCCAGCCCCAGCATTTT.

The chain recombines TRBV12-5 with TRBJ1-1; D remains ambiguous. The CDR3 totals 13 residues. Trimming shortened V by 1 base and J by 5 bases, and 8 bases separated the two germline ends. Germline V gene sequence: CDR1 LGHNT, CDR2 FRNRAP. The CDR3 spells CASGLGGLTEAFF. CDR3 coding DNA: TGTGCTAGTGGTTTGGGTGGGTTAACTGAAGCTTTCTTT.

This clone has just a few counts. The rearrangement joins TRBV4-2 to TRBJ2-5; D is uncertain. The CDR3 has 14 residues. With 0 bases removed from V and 4 bases from J, the gap between germline ends came to 9 bases. Germline V gene sequence: CDR1 LGHNA, CDR2 YNFKEQ. CDR3: CASSQEVALETQYF. CDR3 DNA: TGTGCCAGCAGCCAAGAAGTCGCATTAGAGACCCAGTACTTC.

This chain links TRBV19 with TRBJ1-4; the D is unclear. The CDR3 contains 15 residues. Germline V gives CDR1 LNHDA, CDR2 SQIVND (reference sequence). The V and J ends lost 3 bases and 0 bases respectively, with 8 bases between them. In nucleotides, the CDR3 is TGTGCCAGTAGTATTCCCGCTGCAACTAATGAAAAACTGTTTTTT. Its protein is CASSIPAATNEKLFF.

The table lists this clone with a count of one. The J gene is TRBJ2-7, the V gene TRBV27; 7 nucleotides align to TRBD1. CDR1 and CDR2 (germline): MNHEY, SMNVEV (reference sequence). This CDR3 is 13 amino acids long. The ends lost 3 bases at V and 2 bases at J; junction bases unmatched: 1. The chain's CDR3 is CASSFGQAYEQYF. The CDR3 region has the DNA TGTGCCAGCAGTTTCGGACAGGCCTACGAGCAGTACTTC.

This chain uses TRBV11-2 with TRBJ1-2, with 7 bases matching TRBD1. The CDR3 spans 15 residues. The V gene end was trimmed by 5 bases and the J gene end by 5 bases; junction bases not matched to a gene: 11. In germline, CDR1 is SGHAT, CDR2 FQNNGV. The CDR3 here is CASSRDRAGLYGYTF. CDR3 DNA sequence: TGTGCCAGCAGCAGAGACAGGGCCGGTCTTTATGGCTACACCTTC.

This clone has a handful of counts. The chain employs TRBV27 and TRBJ2-5, with unresolved D. CDR3 length equals 13 residues. CDR1 and CDR2 from the germline V gene are MNHEY and SMNVEV (reference sequence). The V end lost 4 bases, the J end lost 1 base, and 7 bases lay between the germline ends. CDR3 coding DNA: TGTGCCAGCAGTTCCGCGGCCCAAGAGACCCAGTACTTC. As protein: CASSSAAQETQYF.

V gene TRBV30 combines with J gene TRBJ1-2, with TRBD1 identical over 7 bases. V lost 0 bases, J lost 4 bases, and 2 bases stayed unmatched. CDR3 length: 13 residues. Germline V gene data show CDR1 as GTSNPN and CDR2 as SVGIG (reference sequence). CDR3 coding DNA: TGTGCCTGGAGTGTAGACAGGGTCTATGGCTACACCTTC. This gives the protein CAWSVDRVYGYTF.